What follows describes a single TCR beta chain. Its matching antigen is unknown. These data are taken from a study of monozygotic twins with cystic fibrosis. Sequencing was performed with immunoSEQ multiplex PCR; in TCRdb, only in-frame clones are kept and a portion is missing. This sample has around 27,000 clones, with 90% found just once. Germline V gene sequence: CDR1 MNHNY, CDR2 SVGAGI (reference sequence). The V gene lost 5 bases and the J gene lost 4 bases, with 18 bases spanning the gap. This CDR3 comprises 15 residues. Study-level results: Co-twins had the most similar V usage for 13 of 16 pairs, J for 8.

This chain joins TRBV6-6 and TRBJ2-7; weak D call: TRBD1 (6 bases). The sequence was obtained from a girl aged 2 to 10 with cystic fibrosis. Sequencing input: blood. The CDR3: CASSTTRARGYEQYF. CDR3 nucleotide sequence: TGTGCCAGCAGTACCACACGCGCTAGGGGGTACGAGCAGTACTTC.